Listed below are T cell receptor beta chains from one sample, sequenced in a study of cytomegalovirus exposure and HLA in healthy donors. Produced via immunoSEQ multiplex PCR; TCRdb's table is partial and in-frame only. Of over 75,000 clones in the sample, less than 85% were seen once. The specimen was PBMCs. All receptors come from a man younger than 35 in good health and CMV-seropositive. The conserved cysteine and the conserved F or W are not part of the CDR3 here. The D gene is left open where the match is weak. Clone size is stated in some rows and not others, as once, few, many or a class when expanded.

clone_size: once; d_call: TRBD1; v_call: TRBV30; cdr3_aa: AWKPGGSYGYT
clone_size: .; d_call: .; v_call: TRBV5-1; cdr3_aa: ASSFRYRARTRNQPQH
clone_size: .; d_call: .; v_call: TRBV15; cdr3_aa: ATSRDVGTGELF
clone_size: .; d_call: .; v_call: TRBV15; cdr3_aa: ATSRDGGLGTLQGKLF
clone_size: .; d_call: .; v_call: TRBV7-8; cdr3_aa: ASGGHQGDTGELF
clone_size: once; d_call: TRBD1; v_call: TRBV27; cdr3_aa: ASSFLSRRRDREYNEQF
clone_size: few; d_call: .; v_call: TRBV6-1; cdr3_aa: ASTLTGELF
clone_size: few; d_call: .; v_call: TRBV7-9; cdr3_aa: ASSPGKGETQY
clone_size: .; d_call: TRBD2; v_call: TRBV15; cdr3_aa: ATSRGLAETNEQF
clone_size: .; d_call: .; v_call: TRBV7-6; cdr3_aa: ASSLRQEANYGYT
clone_size: .; d_call: TRBD1; v_call: TRBV29-1; cdr3_aa: SVEDQWTGGYGYT
clone_size: .; d_call: .; v_call: TRBV18; cdr3_aa: ASSRTATQDQPQH
clone_size: .; d_call: TRBD1; v_call: TRBV19; cdr3_aa: ASSIVQGAGETQY
clone_size: .; d_call: .; v_call: TRBV10-3; cdr3_aa: AISEFAGQNEKLF
clone_size: .; d_call: .; v_call: TRBV5-1; cdr3_aa: ASSYWGGGQYNEQF
clone_size: .; d_call: TRBD1; v_call: TRBV27; cdr3_aa: ASSSGQGANYGYT
clone_size: .; d_call: TRBD1; v_call: TRBV15; cdr3_aa: ATSRTIDRAGAF
clone_size: .; d_call: .; v_call: TRBV2; cdr3_aa: ASSVPGVGYT
clone_size: .; d_call: .; v_call: TRBV9; cdr3_aa: ASSADAYQGIEAF
clone_size: .; d_call: .; v_call: TRBV19; cdr3_aa: ASSTFDRDYGYT
clone_size: .; d_call: .; v_call: TRBV7-9; cdr3_aa: ASSLGTGSRSGNTIY
clone_size: .; d_call: TRBD2; v_call: TRBV6-6; cdr3_aa: ASSPGLGGVTDTQY
clone_size: .; d_call: .; v_call: TRBV9; cdr3_aa: ASSAALRRQSLGTDTQY
clone_size: .; d_call: TRBD2; v_call: TRBV30; cdr3_aa: AWSVSPWTSGRTGANVLT
clone_size: .; d_call: .; v_call: TRBV28; cdr3_aa: ASTRDDRGWLAGTDTQY
clone_size: .; d_call: .; v_call: TRBV5-1; cdr3_aa: ASSAGTQLTDTQY
clone_size: .; d_call: .; v_call: TRBV11-2; cdr3_aa: ASSLVDEYQETQY
clone_size: once; d_call: TRBD1; v_call: TRBV9; cdr3_aa: ASSGDSYNEKLF
clone_size: .; d_call: .; v_call: TRBV28; cdr3_aa: ASKVQGFGYGYT
clone_size: .; d_call: .; v_call: TRBV7-2; cdr3_aa: ASSRKSGSGVGQF
clone_size: .; d_call: TRBD2; v_call: TRBV5-4; cdr3_aa: ASSLLAGASGELF
clone_size: .; d_call: .; v_call: TRBV6-6; cdr3_aa: ASSTSQGGGHQPQH
clone_size: .; d_call: .; v_call: TRBV27; cdr3_aa: ASSIHRDAGELF
clone_size: once; d_call: TRBD2; v_call: TRBV5-4; cdr3_aa: ASSPGLAGGGGDTQY
clone_size: .; d_call: TRBD1; v_call: TRBV6-1; cdr3_aa: ASLTGQATYGYT